This TCR beta chain was identified in a study of radiation and T cells in renal cell carcinoma. Only in-frame clones appear in the TCRdb table, and some are missing; sequencing was by immunoSEQ multiplex PCR. The data show about 130,000 clones, around nine tenths seen once. This clone is labeled medium-sized (0.01 to 0.1%). Its antigen is still unknown. Time point defined: blood 2 weeks post-SBRT. As to treatment: 15 Gy SBRT to primary tumor, nephrectomy 4 weeks later. The tumor was a clear cell renal cell carcinoma. Study findings and constraints: In blood, top tumor clones expanded by 2 weeks, shrinking by 4. Without pretreatment biopsies, baseline tumor clonotype presence was undetermined.

Between the trimmed V and J ends, which lost 5 bases and 2 bases, there was a span of 14 bases. Germline assignment: CDR1 SGHVS and CDR2 FQNEAQ. The CDR3 covers 15 residues. The chain has TRBV7-8 and TRBJ2-3; possible D gene TRBD1, 6 bases. This clonotype originated in a woman in her 70s with renal cell carcinoma. Sequences were derived from blood, sampled from a patient whose treatment included radiotherapy and nephrectomy. CDR3 residues: CASSPSGTLTDTQYF. CDR3 sequence (DNA): TGTGCCAGCAGCCCGTCCGGGACACTCACAGATACGCAGTATTTT.